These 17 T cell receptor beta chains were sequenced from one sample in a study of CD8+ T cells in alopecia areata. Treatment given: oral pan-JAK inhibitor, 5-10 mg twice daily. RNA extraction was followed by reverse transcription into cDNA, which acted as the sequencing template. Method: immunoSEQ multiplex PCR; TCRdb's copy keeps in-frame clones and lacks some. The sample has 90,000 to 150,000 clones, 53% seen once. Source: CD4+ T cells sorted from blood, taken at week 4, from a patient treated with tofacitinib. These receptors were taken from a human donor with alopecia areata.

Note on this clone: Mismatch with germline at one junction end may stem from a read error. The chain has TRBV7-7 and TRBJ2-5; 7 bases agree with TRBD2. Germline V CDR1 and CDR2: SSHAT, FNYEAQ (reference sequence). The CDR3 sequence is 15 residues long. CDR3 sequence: CASTNLAAYQETQYF. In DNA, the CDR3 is TGTGCTAGCACCAACCTAGCGGCGTACCAAGAGACCCAGTACTTC.

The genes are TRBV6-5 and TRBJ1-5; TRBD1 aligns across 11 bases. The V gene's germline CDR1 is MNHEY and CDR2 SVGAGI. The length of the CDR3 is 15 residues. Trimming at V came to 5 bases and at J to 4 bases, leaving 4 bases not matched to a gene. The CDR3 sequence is CASSMDRGRNQPQHF. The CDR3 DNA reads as TGTGCCAGCAGTATGGACAGGGGGCGAAATCAGCCCCAGCATTTT.

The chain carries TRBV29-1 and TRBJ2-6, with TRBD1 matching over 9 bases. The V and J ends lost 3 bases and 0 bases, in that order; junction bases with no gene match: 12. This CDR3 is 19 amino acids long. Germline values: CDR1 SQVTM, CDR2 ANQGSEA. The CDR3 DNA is TGCAGCGTTGACCCCGGACCGGGACAGGGCGACTCTGGGGCCAACGTCCTGACTTTC. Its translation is CSVDPGPGQGDSGANVLTF.

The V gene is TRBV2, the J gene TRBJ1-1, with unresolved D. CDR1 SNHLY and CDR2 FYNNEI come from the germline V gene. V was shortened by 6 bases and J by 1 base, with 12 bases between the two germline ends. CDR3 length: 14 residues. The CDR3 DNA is TGTGCCAGCAGAACAAGTTTAGGGAACACTGAAGCTTTCTTT. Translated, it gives CASRTSLGNTEAFF.

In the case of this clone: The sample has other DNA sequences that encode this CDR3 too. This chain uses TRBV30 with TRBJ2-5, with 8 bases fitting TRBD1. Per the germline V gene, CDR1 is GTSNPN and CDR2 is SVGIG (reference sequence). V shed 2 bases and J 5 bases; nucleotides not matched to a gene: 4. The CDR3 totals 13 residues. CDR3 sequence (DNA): TGTGCCTGGAGTCGGACAGGGAGGGAGACCCAGTACTTC. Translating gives CAWSRTGRETQYF.

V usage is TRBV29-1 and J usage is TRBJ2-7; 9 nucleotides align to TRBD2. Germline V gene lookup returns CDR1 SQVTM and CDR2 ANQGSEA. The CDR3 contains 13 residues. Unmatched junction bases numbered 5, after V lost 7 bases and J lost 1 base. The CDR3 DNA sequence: TGCAGCGCCAATAGCGGGGGTTCCTACGAGCAGTACTTC. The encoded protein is CSANSGGSYEQYF.

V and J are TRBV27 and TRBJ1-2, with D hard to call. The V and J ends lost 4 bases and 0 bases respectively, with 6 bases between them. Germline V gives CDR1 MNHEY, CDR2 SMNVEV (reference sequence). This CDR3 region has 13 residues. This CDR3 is CASSYDSNYGYTF. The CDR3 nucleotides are TGTGCCAGCAGTTACGATTCTAACTATGGCTACACCTTC.

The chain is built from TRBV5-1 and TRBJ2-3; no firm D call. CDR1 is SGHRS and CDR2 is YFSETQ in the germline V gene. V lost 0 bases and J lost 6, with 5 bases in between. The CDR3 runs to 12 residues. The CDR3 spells CASSLVGDTQYF. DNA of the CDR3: TGCGCCAGCAGCTTGGTCGGTGATACGCAGTATTTT.

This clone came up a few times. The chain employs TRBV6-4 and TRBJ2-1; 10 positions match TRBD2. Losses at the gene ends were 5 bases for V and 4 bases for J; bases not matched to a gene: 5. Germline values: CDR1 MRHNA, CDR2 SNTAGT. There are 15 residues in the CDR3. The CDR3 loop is CASSQSGGGYNEQFF. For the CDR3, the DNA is TGTGCCAGCAGTCAAAGCGGGGGGGGTTACAATGAGCAGTTCTTC.

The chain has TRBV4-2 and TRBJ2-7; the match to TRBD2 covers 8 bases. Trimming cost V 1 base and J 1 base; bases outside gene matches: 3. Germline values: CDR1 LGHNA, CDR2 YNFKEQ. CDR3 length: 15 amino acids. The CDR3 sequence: CASSQGGRRSYEQYF. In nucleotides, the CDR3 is TGTGCCAGCAGCCAAGGCGGGAGGAGGTCCTACGAGCAGTACTTC.

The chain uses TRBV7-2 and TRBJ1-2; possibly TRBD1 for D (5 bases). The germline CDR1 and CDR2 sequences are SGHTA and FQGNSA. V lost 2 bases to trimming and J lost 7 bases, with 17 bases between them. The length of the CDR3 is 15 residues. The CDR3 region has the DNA TGTGCCAGCAGCTTAAATGGGGCCAGGAGGGGTGGCTACACCTTC. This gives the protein CASSLNGARRGGYTF.

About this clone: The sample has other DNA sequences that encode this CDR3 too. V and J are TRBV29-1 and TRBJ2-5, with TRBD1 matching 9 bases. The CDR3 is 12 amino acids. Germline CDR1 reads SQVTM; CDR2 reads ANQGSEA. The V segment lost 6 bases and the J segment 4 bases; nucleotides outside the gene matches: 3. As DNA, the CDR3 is TGCAGCGTGGACAGGGGTCGAGAGACCCAGTACTTC. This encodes CSVDRGRETQYF.

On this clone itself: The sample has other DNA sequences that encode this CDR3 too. The CDR3 is CAWSVRLADNEQFF. Here the CDR3 DNA reads TGTGCCTGGAGTGTTCGACTAGCCGACAATGAGCAGTTCTTC. The genes are TRBV30 and TRBJ2-1, with TRBD2 matching 7 bases. V gave up 0 bases and J gave up 5 bases; unmatched junction bases: 4. The CDR3 is 14 residues long. Germline assignment: CDR1 GTSNPN and CDR2 SVGIG (reference sequence).

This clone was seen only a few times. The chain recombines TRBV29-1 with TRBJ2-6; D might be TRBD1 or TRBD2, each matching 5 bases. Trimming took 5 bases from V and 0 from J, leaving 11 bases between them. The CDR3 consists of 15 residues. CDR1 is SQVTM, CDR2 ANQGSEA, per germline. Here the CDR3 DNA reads TGCAGCGTTACCGCCGGGACCTCTGGGGCCAACGTCCTGACTTTC. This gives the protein CSVTAGTSGANVLTF.

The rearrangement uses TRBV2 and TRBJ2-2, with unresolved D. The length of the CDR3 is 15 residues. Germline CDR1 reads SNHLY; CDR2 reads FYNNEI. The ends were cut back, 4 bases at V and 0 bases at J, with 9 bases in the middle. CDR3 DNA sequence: TGTGCCAGCAGTGGACGGCTCGCGAACACCGGGGAGCTGTTTTTT. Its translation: CASSGRLANTGELFF. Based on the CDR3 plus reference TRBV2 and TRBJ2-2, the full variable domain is EPEVTQTPSHQVTQMGQEVILRCVPISNHLYFYWYRQILGQKVEFLVSFYNNEISEKSEIFDDQFSVERPDGSNFTLKIRSTKLEDSAMYFCASSGRLANTGELFFGEGSRLTVL.

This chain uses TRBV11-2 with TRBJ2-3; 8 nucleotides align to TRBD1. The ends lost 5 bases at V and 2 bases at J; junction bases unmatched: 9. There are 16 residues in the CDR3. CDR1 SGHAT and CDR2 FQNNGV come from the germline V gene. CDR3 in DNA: TGTGCCAGCAGCGTCAAAGGACAGGGCTACACAGATACGCAGTATTTT. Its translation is CASSVKGQGYTDTQYF.

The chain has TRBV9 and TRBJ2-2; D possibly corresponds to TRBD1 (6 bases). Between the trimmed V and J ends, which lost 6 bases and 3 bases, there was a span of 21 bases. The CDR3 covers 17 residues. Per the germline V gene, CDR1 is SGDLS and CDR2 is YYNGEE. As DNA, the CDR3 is TGTGCCAGCACCACTACCTACAGGGAATCCTACACCGGGGAGCTGTTTTTT. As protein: CASTTTYRESYTGELFF.